Sequencing of this TCR beta chain was carried out in a study of cytomegalovirus exposure and HLA in healthy donors (dated 2017 in TCRdb). With respect to the entire study: According to an earlier analysis of a few hundred of the donors, about 179 million T cells yielded 117 million unique TCR beta sequences and about 300 Gb of sequence data. Around 330 gigabases of sequencing data and around 90 million unique TCR sequences made up an early release that covered some 640 HLA-typed donors. Of the roughly 400 genotyped donors, 65% to 90% fell in the genetic ancestry cluster associated with self-reported Caucasian donors. The study was designed to test whether signatures of past pathogen exposure could be identified by cataloging public T cell receptors. The T cell repertoires of under 750 subjects were profiled by immunosequencing and related to cytomegalovirus serostatus. Besides the first cohort of some 670 subjects, a separate validation cohort made up of 120 or so different subjects was used. To predict cytomegalovirus infection status, the study combined high-throughput TCR immunosequencing, statistical association of individual TCRs with disease status, and machine learning. A later analysis re-analyzed previously published TCR beta repertoires from roughly 690 donors and added high-resolution HLA genotyping to study TCR occurrence patterns. Rather than using new phenotypic data, the later analysis identified candidate immune exposures from TCR beta sequences and from how often those sequences occurred across donors. To decide whether each TCR beta V gene segment behaved as functional or pseudogenic, an earlier analysis of some 540 of the donors relied on high-throughput TCR beta sequencing. Donor age, sex, ethnicity and CMV serostatus were collected together with the repertoire data. A later genetic analysis took genome-wide SNP genotypes for about three fifths of the 666 donors and used that subset as a discovery cohort. Every repertoire in the discovery cohort had been generated on one and the same sequencing platform. HLA typing included class I and class II loci at four-digit resolution. Typing coverage differed by locus: A, B, C, DRB1 and DQB1 were typed in about 629-640 donors, DQA1 in roughly 500, DPA1 in some 570, and DPB1 in about 450. A few DR-DQ haplotypes were handled as single units for association and clustering because linkage in the cohort was strong. Among roughly 400 genotyped donors of the cohort, an average of around 240,000 unique TCR beta nucleotide sequences were sequenced per donor, approximately 20% of them non-productive.

The library was made by the immunoSEQ multiplex PCR assay. For the multiplex PCR, a mixture combining 60 forward primers for TCR Vbeta segments and 13 reverse primers for TCR Jbeta segments was used. The CDR3 region of rearranged TCR beta genes was amplified from genomic DNA with a multiplex PCR assay. Amplified TCR beta libraries were sequenced as 87-base-pair reads on the Illumina HiSeq System. From the authors' description of their analysis: In a later analysis, tens of millions of unique TCR beta chains were counted across the roughly 610 repertoires, and roughly 10 million of these chains were shared by at least two donors. Raw reads were error-corrected and collapsed into unique sequences by a nearest-neighbor algorithm in which closely related sequences were merged to remove PCR and sequencing errors. V, D and J gene segments were assigned by aligning CDR3 sequences to IMGT reference sequences. For a sequence to be retained, a match of at least six nucleotides was required to both a V gene segment and a J gene segment. Rearrangements were called productive when the CDR3 lacked stop codons and stayed in frame with V and J; all others were non-productive. Following IMGT convention, CDR3 was defined as the stretch from the second conserved V-encoded cysteine up to the conserved J-encoded phenylalanine. Sequences without an unambiguous match to a single V gene segment were excluded from the earlier analysis of a few hundred of the donors. An earlier analysis of 587 of the donors called V segments functional above 56.7% productive rearrangements and segregating when the between-donor standard deviation exceeded 5%. To diagnose cytomegalovirus status from the catalog of TCR beta chain sequences, a statistical classification framework was built. In a later analysis, V and J genes were assigned by comparing TCR nucleotide sequences against IMGT/GENE-DB human TR gene sequences. Using the TCRdist pipeline, a later analysis assigned CDR3 sequences along with most-parsimonious VDJ recombination scenarios. In a later analysis, each TCR beta chain was defined by its CDR3 amino acid sequence together with its V-gene family, and reads lacking a unique V-gene family were excluded. In a later analysis, fewer than 650 highly shared, low-generation-probability nucleotide sequences were removed to address suspected cross-contamination and a sequencing artifact. For each public chain, a later analysis derived a clonal expansion index from normalized ranks of inferred template counts within each repertoire. In a later analysis, generation probabilities were computed with a VDJ recombination model fitted to out-of-frame rearrangements, and the resulting probabilities were checked against IGoR. In a later analysis, hypergeometric tests were used to score TCR-TCR, TCR-HLA and TCR-CMV co-occurrence, with a repertoire-size bias correction applied to TCR pairs. In a later analysis, false discovery rates were estimated by permuting HLA or CMV assignments 20 times. In a later analysis, co-occurring TCRs were grouped with DBSCAN, and TCRdist sequence similarity was added when clustering was performed within HLA-allele-positive subsets. For co-occurrence clustering, repertoires with fewer than 30,000 or more than 120,000 public chains were excluded, along with about five repertoires with anomalous nucleotide sharing. TCRdb provides this immuneACCESS table in a form limited to in-frame rearrangements. Some clones are lacking; in checked studies, under half of them reflect an unresolved V gene, and why the rest are absent is not known. The DNA gave D and trimming, while V, J and clone size come from that table. The sample has about 190,000 clones on record, 80% to 85% of them singletons. The ten largest clonotypes hold 6.3% of the sample.

This clone turned up a few times. Its antigen is still unknown. The record has no base qualities; no much larger clone is one base away. Deletion took 8 bases off V and 5 bases off J, with a span of 9 bases between the germline ends. The CDR1 and CDR2 encoded by the germline V gene (reference sequence) are LNHDA and SQIVND. The CDR3 contains 11 residues, cysteine and phenylalanine counted. Only CDR3 DNA remains: 33 bases, in frame from the first base. Points the paper makes about the study in general: In the study, 150 to 200 TCR beta chains were listed as associated with cytomegalovirus. A further reported finding was that TCR beta sequences accurately predicted the HLA-A and HLA-B alleles for most subjects in the first cohort. Across donors, most TCR sequences were observed very rarely, whereas some public TCRs were present in many individuals. A later genetic analysis reported fewer N-insertions in productive TCRs among donors in an Asian-associated ancestry cluster than the roughly 690-donor mean. A cluster of highly shared sequence variants was judged likely to be a technical artifact of the sequencing pipeline. A later genetic analysis associated a missense DCLRE1C variant with V-gene and J-gene trimming of TCR beta chains, and an independent cohort replicated the association. Some IMGT-functional V segments, including TRBV6-2 and TRBV6-3, could not be told apart with the 87-base-pair reads, so those segments were excluded. Sequencing depth was assumed to be roughly uniform across donors in the presence/absence analyses, though that assumption may not hold. According to the authors, the approach could potentially be generalized to other disease states and immunological phenotypes. Compared with equally common non-associated chains, HLA-associated TCR beta chains in a later analysis were more clonally expanded and had lower generation probabilities. For the cohort, immune exposure information was limited to CMV serostatus. A later analysis associated about 17,000 TCR beta sequences with specific HLA alleles at a false discovery rate of 0.05. In an earlier analysis of some 550 of the donors, most TCR beta V segments were observed in productive rearrangements about 87% or about 30% of the time, broadly matching IMGT annotations. According to a later analysis, parvovirus B19, influenza, CMV and Epstein-Barr virus appeared linked to several top co-occurrence clusters. This cohort had only TCR beta chains sequenced, and the lack of alpha or paired-chain data limited which features could be detected. Because some donors lacked HLA typing at each locus, the association tests relied only on the typed subset. In vitro tests confirmed that a few of the cytomegalovirus-associated TCR beta chains recognize cytomegalovirus antigens. Most CMV-associated TCR beta chains appeared to be HLA-restricted in a later analysis, and the HLA associations seemed to be driven largely by CMV exposure. Linkage disequilibrium might explain the correlated functional status among segregating V segments, but an unknown experimental factor could not be ruled out. When HLA alleles, especially DR and DQ, strongly co-occurred, attributing TCR associations to individual alleles was difficult. According to a later analysis, TCR association rates differed among HLA loci, with DRB1 alleles showing the most associated TCRs and HLA-C alleles showing the fewest. The earlier analysis of some 540 of the donors excluded around 17 rarely observed V segments, including chromosome 9 orphons, because counts were too low. The classifier was reported to diagnose cytomegalovirus status with high specificity and sensitivity in both the original and validation cohorts.

The cohort was made up of 666 healthy bone marrow donors. All cohort members were sampled while nominally healthy, although unrecorded immune exposures were likely present. The donor tested CMV seropositive and was one of the 289 seropositive cohort members. A peripheral blood sample was collected from each donor, and TCR beta sequencing was performed on peripheral blood mononuclear cells. Genomic DNA was extracted from the blood cell samples with the Qiagen DNeasy Blood Extraction Kit. Sample: PBMCs. This receptor was identified in a man aged 35-49 years in good health and CMV-seropositive. The chain joins TRBV19 to TRBJ2-5, with TRBD2 tentatively as D gene (7 bases match). The nucleotides are TGTGCCAGTTGGGGGGGCGAGACCCAGTACTTC. Its translation is CASWGGETQYF.